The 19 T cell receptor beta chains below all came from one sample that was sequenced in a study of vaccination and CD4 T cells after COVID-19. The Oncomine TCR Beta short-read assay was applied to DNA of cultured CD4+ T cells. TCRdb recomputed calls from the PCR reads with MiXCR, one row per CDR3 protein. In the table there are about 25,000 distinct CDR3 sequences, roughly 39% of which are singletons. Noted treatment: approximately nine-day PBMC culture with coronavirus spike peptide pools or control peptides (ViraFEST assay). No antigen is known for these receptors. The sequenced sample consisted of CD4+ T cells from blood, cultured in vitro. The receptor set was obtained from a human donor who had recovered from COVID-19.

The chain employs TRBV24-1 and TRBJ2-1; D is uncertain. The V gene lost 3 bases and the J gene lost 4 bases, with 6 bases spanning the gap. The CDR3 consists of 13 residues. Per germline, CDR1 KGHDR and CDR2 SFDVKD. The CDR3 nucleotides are TGTGCCACCAGTGATGGAGCTTACAATGAGCAGTTCTTC. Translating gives CATSDGAYNEQFF.

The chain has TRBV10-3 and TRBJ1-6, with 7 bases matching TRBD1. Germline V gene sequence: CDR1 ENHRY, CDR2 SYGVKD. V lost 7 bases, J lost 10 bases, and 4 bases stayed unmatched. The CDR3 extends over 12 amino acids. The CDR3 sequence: CAITQGGSPLHF. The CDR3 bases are TGTGCCATCACCCAGGGGGGATCACCCCTCCACTTT.

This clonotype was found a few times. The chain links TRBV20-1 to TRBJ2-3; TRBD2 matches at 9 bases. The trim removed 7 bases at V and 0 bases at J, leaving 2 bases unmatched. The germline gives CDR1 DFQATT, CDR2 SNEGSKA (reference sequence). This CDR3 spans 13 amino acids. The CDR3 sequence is CSGAGGSTDTQYF. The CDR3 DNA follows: TGCAGTGGTGCGGGAGGGAGCACAGATACGCAGTATTTT.

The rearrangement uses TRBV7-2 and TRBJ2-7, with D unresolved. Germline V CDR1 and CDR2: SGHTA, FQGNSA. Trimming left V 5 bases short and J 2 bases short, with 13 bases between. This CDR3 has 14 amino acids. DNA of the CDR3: TGTGCCAGCAGCCCTAGTACTACCACCTACGAGCAGTACTTC. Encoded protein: CASSPSTTTYEQYF.

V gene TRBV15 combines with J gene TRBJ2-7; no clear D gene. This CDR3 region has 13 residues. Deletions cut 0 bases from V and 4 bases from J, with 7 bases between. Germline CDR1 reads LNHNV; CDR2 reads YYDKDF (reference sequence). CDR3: CATSRDLSYEQYF. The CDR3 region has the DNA TGTGCCACCAGCAGAGATCTCAGTTACGAGCAGTACTTC.

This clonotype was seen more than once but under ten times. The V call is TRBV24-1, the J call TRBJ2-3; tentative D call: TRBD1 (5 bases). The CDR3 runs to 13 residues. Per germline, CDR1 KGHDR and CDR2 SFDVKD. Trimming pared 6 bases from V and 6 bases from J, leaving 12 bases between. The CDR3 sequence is CATSRAGKDTQYF. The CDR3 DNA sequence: TGTGCCACCAGTAGAGCAGGGAAGGATACGCAGTATTTT.

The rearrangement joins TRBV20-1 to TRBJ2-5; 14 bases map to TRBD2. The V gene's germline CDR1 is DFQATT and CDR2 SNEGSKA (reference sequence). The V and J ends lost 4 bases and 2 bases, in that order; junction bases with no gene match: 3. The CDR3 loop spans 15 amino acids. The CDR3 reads CSAIGTSGGQETQYF. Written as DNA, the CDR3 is TGCAGTGCTATTGGGACTAGCGGGGGTCAAGAGACCCAGTACTTC.

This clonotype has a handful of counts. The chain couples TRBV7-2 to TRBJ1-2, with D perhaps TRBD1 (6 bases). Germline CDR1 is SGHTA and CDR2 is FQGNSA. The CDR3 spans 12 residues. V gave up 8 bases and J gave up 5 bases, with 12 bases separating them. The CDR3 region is CASGRTGYGYTF. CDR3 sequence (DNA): TGTGCCAGCGGCCGAACAGGGTATGGCTACACCTTC.

In DNA, the CDR3 is TGTGCCAGCAGGGCGGACTACGAGCAGTACTTC. Translating it yields CASRADYEQYF. The J gene is TRBJ2-7, the V gene TRBV6-1, with no clear D. Germline V gene sequence: CDR1 MNHNS, CDR2 SASEGT. V was clipped by 6 bases and J by 3 bases, with 6 bases between them. The CDR3 totals 11 residues.

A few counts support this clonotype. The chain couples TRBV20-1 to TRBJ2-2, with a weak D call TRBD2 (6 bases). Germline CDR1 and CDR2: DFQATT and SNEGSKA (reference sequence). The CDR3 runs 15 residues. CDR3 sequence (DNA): TGCAGCGGGCGGGGTCAGTTCTTCGGTGCCGGGGAGCTGTTTTTT. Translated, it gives CSGRGQFFGAGELFF.

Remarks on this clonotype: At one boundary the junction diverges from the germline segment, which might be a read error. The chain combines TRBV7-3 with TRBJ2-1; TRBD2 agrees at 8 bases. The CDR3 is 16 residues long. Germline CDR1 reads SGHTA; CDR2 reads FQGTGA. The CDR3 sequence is CASSQALRGAGNEQFF. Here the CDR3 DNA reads TGCGCCAGCAGCCAAGCGTTGCGGGGGGCGGGCAATGAGCAGTTCTTC.

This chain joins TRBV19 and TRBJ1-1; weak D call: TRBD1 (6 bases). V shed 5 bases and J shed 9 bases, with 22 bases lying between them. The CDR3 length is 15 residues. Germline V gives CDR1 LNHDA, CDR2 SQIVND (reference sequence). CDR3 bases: TGTGCCAGTAGTCCCTTGGGCCAGGGGCCGCAGCAAGCTTTCTTT. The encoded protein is CASSPLGQGPQQAFF.

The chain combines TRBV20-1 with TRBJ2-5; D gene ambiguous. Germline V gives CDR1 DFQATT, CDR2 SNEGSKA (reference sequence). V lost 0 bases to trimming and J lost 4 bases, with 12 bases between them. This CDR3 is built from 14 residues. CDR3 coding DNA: TGCAGTGCTAGAGAGGCTAGGTCGGTAGAGACCCAGTACTTC. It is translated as CSAREARSVETQYF.

CDR3 in DNA: TGTGCCAGCAGCTTCCCGGACACAAGGGCTAACTATGGCTACACCTTC. It yields the protein CASSFPDTRANYGYTF. This chain links TRBV5-8 with TRBJ1-2, with D perhaps TRBD1 (5 bases). There are 16 residues in the CDR3. Trimming cost V 2 bases and J 0 bases, with 14 bases left between them. From germline, CDR1 is SGHTS and CDR2 YDEGEE.

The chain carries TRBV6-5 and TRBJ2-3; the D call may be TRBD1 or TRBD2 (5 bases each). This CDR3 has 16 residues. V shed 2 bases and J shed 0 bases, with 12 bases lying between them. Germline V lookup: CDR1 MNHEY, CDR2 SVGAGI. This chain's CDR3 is CASSYRGPSSTDTQYF. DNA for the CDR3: TGTGCCAGCAGTTACCGGGGCCCCTCTAGCACAGATACGCAGTATTTT.

This CDR3 reads CASSAAHRDDYGYTF. CDR3 DNA sequence: TGTGCCAGTAGTGCCGCCCACAGGGATGACTATGGCTACACCTTC. The V and J genes are TRBV19 and TRBJ1-2; D is perhaps TRBD1 (6 bases). The CDR3 is 15 amino acids. Germline values: CDR1 LNHDA, CDR2 SQIVND (reference sequence). With 5 bases removed from V and 3 bases from J, the gap between germline ends came to 16 bases.

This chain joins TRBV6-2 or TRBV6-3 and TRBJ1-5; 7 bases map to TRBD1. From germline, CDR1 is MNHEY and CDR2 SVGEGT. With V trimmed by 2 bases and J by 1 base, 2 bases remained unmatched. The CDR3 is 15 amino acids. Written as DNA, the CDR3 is TGTGCCAGCAGTTACCGGACAGGAAGCAATCAGCCCCAGCATTTT. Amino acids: CASSYRTGSNQPQHF.

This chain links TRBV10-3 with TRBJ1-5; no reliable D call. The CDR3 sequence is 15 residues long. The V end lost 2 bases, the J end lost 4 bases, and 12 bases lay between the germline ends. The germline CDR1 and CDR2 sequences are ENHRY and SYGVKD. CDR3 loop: CAISENALGNQPQHF. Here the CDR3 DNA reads TGTGCCATCAGTGAGAATGCCCTTGGGAATCAGCCCCAGCATTTT.

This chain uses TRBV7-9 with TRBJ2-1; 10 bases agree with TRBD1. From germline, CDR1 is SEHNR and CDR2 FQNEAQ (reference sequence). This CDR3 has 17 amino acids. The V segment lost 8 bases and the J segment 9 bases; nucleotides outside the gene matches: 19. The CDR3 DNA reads TGTGCCAGCGCAGGCGAACTCGGGACAGGGGTCCCTAGTGAGCAGTTCTTC. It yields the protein CASAGELGTGVPSEQFF.